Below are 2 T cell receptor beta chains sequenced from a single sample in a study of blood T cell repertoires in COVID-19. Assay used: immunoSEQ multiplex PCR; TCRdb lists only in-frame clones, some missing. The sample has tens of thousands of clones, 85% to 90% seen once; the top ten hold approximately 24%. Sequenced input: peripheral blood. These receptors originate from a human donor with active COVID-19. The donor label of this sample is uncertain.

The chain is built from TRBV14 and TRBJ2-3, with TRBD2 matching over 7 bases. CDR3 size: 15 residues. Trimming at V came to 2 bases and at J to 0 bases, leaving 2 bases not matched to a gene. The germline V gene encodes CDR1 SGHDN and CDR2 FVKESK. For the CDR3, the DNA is TGTGCCAGCAGCCAACAACTAGCGAGCACAGATACGCAGTATTTT. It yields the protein CASSQQLASTDTQYF.

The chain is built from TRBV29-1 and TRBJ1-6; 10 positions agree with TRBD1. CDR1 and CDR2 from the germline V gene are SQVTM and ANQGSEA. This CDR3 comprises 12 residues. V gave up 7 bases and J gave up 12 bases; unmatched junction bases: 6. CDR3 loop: CSAGTGEGPLHF. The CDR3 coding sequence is TGCAGCGCGGGGACAGGGGAGGGACCCCTCCACTTT.